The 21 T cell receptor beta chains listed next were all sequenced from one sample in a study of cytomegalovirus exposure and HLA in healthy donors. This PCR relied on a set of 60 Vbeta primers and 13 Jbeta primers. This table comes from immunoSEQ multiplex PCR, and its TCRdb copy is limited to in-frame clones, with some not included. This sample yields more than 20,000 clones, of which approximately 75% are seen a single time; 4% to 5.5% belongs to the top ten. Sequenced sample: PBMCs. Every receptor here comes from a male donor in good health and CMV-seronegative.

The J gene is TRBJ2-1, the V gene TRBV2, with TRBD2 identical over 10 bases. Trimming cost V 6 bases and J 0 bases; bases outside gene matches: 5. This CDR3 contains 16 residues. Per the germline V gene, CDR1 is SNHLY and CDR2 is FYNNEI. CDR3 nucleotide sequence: TGTGCCAGCAGCCTCAGCGGGGGGGCCTCCTACAATGAGCAGTTCTTC. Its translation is CASSLSGGASYNEQFF.

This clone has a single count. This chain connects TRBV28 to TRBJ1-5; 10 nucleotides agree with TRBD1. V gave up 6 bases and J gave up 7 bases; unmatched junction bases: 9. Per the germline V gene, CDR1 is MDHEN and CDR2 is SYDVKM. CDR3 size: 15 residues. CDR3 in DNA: TGTGCCAGCAGGGAGGGACAGGGGCCAACCCAGCCCCAGCATTTT. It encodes CASREGQGPTQPQHF.

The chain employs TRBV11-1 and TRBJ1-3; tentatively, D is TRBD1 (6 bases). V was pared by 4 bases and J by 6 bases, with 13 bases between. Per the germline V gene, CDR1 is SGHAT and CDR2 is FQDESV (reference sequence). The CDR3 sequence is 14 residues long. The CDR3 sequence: CASSSRGGENTIYF. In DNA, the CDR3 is TGTGCCAGCAGCTCCAGAGGGGGAGAAAACACCATATATTTT. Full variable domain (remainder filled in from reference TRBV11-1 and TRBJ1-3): EAEVAQSPRYKITEKSQAVAFWCDPISGHATLYWYRQILGQGPELLVQFQDESVVDDSQLPKDRFSAERLKGVDSTLKIQPAELGDSAMYLCASSSRGGENTIYFGEGSWLTVV.

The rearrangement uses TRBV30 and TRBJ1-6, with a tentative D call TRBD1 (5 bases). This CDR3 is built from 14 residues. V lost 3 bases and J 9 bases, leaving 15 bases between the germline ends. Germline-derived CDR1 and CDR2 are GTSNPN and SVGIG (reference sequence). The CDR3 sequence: CAWRGEGDSSPLHF. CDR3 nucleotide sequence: TGTGCCTGGAGGGGCGAAGGTGACAGTTCACCCCTCCACTTT.

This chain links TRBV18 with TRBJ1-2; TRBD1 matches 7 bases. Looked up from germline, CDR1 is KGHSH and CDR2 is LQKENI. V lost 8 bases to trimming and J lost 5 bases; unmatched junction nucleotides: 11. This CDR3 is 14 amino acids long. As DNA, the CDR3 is TGTGCCAGCGCTAAGGCTGGGACAGATTATGGCTACACCTTC. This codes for CASAKAGTDYGYTF.

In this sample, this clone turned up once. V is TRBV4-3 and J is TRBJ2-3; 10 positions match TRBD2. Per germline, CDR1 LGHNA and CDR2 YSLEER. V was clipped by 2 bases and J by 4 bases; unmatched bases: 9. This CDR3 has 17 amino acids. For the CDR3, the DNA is TGCGCCAGCAGCCAATACATAGCGGGGGGTTCACCAGATACGCAGTATTTT. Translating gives CASSQYIAGGSPDTQYF.

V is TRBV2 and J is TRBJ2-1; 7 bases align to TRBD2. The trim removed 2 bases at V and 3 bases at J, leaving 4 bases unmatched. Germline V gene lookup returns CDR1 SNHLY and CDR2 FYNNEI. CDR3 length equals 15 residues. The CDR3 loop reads CASSEMTSYYNEQFF. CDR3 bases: TGTGCCAGCAGTGAAATGACTAGCTACTACAATGAGCAGTTCTTC.

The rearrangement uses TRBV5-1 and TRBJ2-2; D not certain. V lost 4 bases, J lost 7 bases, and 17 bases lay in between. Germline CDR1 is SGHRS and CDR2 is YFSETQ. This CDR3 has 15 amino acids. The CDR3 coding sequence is TGCGCCAGCAGCCCGCTCGTAGCCCGGAACGGGGAGCTGTTTTTT. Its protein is CASSPLVARNGELFF. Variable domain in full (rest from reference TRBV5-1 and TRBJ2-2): KAGVTQTPRYLIKTRGQQVTLSCSPISGHRSVSWYQQTPGQGLQFLFEYFSETQRNKGNFPGRFSGRQFSNSRSEMNVSTLELGDSALYLCASSPLVARNGELFFGEGSRLTVL.

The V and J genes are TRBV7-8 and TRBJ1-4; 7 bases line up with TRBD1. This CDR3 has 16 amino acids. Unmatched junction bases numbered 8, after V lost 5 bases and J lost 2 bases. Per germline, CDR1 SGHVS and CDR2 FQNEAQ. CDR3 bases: TGTGCCAGCAGCATGAAAAGGGGACAGACTAATGAAAAACTGTTTTTT. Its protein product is CASSMKRGQTNEKLFF.

CDR3 coding DNA: TGTGCCAGCAGGCCTCTTCTAGCGGGGACAGATACGCAGTATTTT. Its translation: CASRPLLAGTDTQYF. The gene calls are TRBV7-2 and TRBJ2-3; 9 positions agree with TRBD2. Losses at the gene ends were 6 bases for V and 3 bases for J; bases not matched to a gene: 7. This CDR3 is 15 amino acids long. The germline V gene encodes CDR1 SGHTA and CDR2 FQGNSA.

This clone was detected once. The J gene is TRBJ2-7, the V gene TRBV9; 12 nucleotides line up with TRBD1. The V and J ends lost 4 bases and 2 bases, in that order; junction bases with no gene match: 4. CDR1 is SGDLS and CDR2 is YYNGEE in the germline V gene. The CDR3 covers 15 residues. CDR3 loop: CASSSGTGGTYEQYF. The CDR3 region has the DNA TGTGCCAGCAGCTCGGGGACAGGGGGCACCTACGAGCAGTACTTC.

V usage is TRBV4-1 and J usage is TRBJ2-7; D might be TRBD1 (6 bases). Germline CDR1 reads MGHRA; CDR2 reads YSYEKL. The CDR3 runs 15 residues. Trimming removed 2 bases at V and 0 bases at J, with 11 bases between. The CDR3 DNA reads TGCGCCAGCAGCCAATCAGGGGATAGCTCCTACGAGCAGTACTTC. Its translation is CASSQSGDSSYEQYF.

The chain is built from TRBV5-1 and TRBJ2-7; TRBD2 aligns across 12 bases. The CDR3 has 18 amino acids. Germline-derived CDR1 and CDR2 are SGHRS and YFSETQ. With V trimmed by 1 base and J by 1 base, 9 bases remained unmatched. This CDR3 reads CASSLWPTSGSGSYEQYF. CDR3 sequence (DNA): TGCGCCAGCAGCTTGTGGCCGACTAGCGGGAGTGGGTCCTACGAGCAGTACTTC.

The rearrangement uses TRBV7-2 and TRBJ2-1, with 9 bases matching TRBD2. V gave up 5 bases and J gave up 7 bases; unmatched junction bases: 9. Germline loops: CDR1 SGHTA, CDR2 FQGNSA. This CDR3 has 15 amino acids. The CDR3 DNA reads TGTACCAGCAGCCCTGGGCGGGGGGGGCGAAATGAGCAGTTCTTC. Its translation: CTSSPGRGGRNEQFF. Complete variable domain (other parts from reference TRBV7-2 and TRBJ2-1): GAGVSQSPSNKVTEKGKDVELRCDPISGHTALYWYRQSLGQGLEFLIYFQGNSAPDKSGLPSDRFSAERTGGSVSTLTIQRTQQEDSAVYLCTSSPGRGGRNEQFFGPGTRLTVL.

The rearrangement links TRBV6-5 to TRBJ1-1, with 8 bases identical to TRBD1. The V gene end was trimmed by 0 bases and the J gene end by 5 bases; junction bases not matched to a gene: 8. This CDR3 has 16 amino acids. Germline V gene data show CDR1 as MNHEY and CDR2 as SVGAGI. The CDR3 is CASSYSLDRVETEAFF. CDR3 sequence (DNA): TGTGCCAGCAGTTACTCACTGGACAGGGTCGAAACTGAAGCTTTCTTT.

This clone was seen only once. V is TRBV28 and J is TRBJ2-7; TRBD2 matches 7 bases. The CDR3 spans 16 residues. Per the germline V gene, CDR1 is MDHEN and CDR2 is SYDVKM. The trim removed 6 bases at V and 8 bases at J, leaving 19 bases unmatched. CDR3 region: CASSPPGGKIPSKQYF. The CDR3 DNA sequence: TGTGCCAGCAGCCCCCCGGGGGGAAAGATCCCTTCCAAGCAGTACTTC.

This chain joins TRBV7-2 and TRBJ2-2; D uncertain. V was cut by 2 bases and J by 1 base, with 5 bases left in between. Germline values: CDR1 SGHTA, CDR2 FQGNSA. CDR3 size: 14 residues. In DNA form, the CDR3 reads TGTGCCAGCAGCTTAAAGCTGAACACCGGGGAGCTGTTTTTT. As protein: CASSLKLNTGELFF.

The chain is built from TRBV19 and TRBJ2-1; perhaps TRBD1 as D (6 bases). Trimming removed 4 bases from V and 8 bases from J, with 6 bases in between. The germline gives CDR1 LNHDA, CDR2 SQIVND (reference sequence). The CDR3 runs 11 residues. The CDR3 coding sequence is TGTGCCAGTAGTAACAGGGATGAGCAGTTCTTC. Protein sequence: CASSNRDEQFF.

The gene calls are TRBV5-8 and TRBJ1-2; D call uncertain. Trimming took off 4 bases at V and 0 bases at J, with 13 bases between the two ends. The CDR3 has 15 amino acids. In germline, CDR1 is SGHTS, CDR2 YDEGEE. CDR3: CASSKQAWANYGYTF. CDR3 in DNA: TGTGCCAGCAGCAAGCAGGCGTGGGCTAACTATGGCTACACCTTC.

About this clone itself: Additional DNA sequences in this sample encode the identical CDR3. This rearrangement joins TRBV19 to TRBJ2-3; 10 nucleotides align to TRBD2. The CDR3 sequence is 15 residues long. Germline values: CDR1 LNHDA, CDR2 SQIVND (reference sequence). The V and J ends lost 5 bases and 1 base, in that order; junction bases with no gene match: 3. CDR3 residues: CASSALAGRTDTQYF. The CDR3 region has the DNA TGTGCCAGTAGTGCACTAGCGGGACGCACAGATACGCAGTATTTT. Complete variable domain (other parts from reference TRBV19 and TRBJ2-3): DGGITQSPKYLFRKEGQNVTLSCEQNLNHDAMYWYRQDPGQGLRLIYYSQIVNDFQKGDIAEGYSVSREKKESFPLTVTSAQKNPTAFYLCASSALAGRTDTQYFGPGTRLTVL.

CDR3 in amino acids: CASSLALQGTYGNTIYF. CDR3 bases: TGTGCCAGCAGCTTAGCTCTACAGGGGACGTATGGAAACACCATATATTTT. This chain joins TRBV7-9 and TRBJ1-3; 7 bases match TRBD1. Germline V lookup: CDR1 SEHNR, CDR2 FQNEAQ (reference sequence). The V and J ends lost 0 bases and 3 bases, in that order; junction bases with no gene match: 8. This CDR3 comprises 17 residues.